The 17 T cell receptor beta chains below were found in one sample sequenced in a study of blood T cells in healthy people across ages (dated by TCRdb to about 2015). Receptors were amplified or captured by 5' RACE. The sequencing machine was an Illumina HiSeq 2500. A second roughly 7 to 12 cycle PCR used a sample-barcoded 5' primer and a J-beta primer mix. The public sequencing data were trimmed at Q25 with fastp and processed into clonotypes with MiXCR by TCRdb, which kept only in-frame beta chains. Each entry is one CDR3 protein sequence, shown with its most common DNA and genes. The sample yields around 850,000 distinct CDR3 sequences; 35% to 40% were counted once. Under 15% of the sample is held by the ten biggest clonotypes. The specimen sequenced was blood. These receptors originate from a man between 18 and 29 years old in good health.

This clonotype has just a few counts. The chain's CDR3 is CASGLGGVEKLFF. CDR3 coding DNA: TGTGCCAGCGGCCTCGGGGGTGTGGAAAAACTGTTTTTT. The V gene is TRBV12-3 or TRBV12-4, the J gene TRBJ1-4, with D possibly matching TRBD1 (5 bases). V was shortened by 8 bases and J by 8 bases, with 15 bases between the two germline ends. CDR3 length: 13 residues.

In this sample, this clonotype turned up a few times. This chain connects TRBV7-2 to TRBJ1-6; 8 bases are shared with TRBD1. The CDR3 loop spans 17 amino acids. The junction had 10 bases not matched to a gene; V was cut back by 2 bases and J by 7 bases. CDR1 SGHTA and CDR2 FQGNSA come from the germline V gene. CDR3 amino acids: CASSLTPPDRGNSPLHF. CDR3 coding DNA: TGTGCCAGCAGCTTAACCCCCCCCGACAGGGGAAATTCACCCCTCCACTTT.

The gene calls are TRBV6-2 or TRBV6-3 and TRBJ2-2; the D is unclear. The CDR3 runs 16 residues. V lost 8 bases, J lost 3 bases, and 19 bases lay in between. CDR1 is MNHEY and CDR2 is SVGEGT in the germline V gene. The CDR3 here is CASARVDFLYTGELFF. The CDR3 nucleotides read TGTGCCAGCGCCCGGGTCGATTTCCTTTACACCGGGGAGCTGTTTTTT.

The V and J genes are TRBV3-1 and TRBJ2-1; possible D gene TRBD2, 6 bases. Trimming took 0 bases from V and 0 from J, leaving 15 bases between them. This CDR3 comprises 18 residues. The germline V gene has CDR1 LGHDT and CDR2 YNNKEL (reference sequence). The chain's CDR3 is CASSQDPGLRSSYNEQFF. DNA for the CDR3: TGTGCCAGCAGCCAAGATCCGGGACTTCGTAGCTCCTACAATGAGCAGTTCTTC.

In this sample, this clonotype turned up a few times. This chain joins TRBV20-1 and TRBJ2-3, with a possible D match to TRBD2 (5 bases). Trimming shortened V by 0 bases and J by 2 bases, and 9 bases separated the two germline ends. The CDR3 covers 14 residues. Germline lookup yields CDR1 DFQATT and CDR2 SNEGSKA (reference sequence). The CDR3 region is CSARDGLATDTQYF. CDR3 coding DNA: TGCAGTGCTAGAGATGGTCTAGCCACAGATACGCAGTATTTT.

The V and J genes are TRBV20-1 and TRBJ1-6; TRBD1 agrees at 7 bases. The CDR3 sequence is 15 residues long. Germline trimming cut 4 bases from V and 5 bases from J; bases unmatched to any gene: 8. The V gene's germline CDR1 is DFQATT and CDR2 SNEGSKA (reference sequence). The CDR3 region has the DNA TGCAGTGCTACAGACAGGGTTGCCAATAATTCACCCCTCCACTTT. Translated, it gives CSATDRVANNSPLHF.

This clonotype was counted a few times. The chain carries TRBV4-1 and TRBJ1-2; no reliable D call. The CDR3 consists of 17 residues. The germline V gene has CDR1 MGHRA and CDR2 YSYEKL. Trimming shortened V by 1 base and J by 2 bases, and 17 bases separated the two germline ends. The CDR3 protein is CASSQVKRGGSNYGYTF. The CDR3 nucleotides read TGCGCCAGCAGCCAAGTGAAGCGGGGTGGCTCGAACTATGGCTACACCTTC.

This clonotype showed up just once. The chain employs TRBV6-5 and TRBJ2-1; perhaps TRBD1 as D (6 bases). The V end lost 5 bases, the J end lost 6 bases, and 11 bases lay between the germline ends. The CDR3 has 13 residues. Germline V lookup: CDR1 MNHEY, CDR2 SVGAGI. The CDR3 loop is CASSGEQGNEQFF. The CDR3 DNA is TGTGCCAGCAGTGGGGAACAGGGCAATGAGCAGTTCTTC.

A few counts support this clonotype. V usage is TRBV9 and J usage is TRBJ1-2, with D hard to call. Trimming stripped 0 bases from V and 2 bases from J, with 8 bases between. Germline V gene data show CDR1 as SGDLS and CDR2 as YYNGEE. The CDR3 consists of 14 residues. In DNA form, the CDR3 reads TGTGCCAGCAGCGTAGACGCCGGGAACTATGGCTACACCTTC. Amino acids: CASSVDAGNYGYTF.

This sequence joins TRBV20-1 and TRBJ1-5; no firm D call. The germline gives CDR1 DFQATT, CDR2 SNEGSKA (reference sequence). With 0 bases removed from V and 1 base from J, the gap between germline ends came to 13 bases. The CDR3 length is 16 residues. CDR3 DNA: TGCAGTGCTAGAGACGAGTGGGCAACGAGCAATCAGCCCCAGCATTTT. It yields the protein CSARDEWATSNQPQHF.

The CDR3 here is CASSPLGGLIREAQYF. The CDR3 coding sequence is TGTGCCAGCAGCCCCCTCGGGGGGCTTATAAGGGAGGCCCAGTACTTC. The V and J genes are TRBV7-2 and TRBJ2-7; TRBD2 is a possible D gene (7 bases). The germline V and J ends were trimmed by 5 bases and 10 bases, with 27 bases remaining between them. In germline, CDR1 is SGHTA, CDR2 FQGNSA. The CDR3 consists of 16 residues.

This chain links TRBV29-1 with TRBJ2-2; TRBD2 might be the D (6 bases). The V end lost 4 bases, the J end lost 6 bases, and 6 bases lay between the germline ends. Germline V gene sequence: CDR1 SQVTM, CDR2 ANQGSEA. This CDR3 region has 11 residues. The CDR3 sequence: CSVGGAGELFF. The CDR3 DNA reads TGCAGCGTTGGGGGGGCCGGGGAGCTGTTTTTT.

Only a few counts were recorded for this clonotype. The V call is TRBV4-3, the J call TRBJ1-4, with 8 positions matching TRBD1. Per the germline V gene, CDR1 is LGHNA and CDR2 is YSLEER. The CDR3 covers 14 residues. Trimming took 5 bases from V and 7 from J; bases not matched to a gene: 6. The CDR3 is CASSARDRPEKLFF. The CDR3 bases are TGCGCCAGCAGCGCCCGGGACAGGCCTGAAAAACTGTTTTTT.

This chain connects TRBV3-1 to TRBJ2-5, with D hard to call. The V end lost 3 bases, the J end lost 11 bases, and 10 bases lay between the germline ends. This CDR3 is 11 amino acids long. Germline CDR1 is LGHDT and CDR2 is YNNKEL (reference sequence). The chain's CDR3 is CASSHREVQYF. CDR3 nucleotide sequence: TGTGCCAGCAGCCACAGAGAGGTTCAGTACTTC.

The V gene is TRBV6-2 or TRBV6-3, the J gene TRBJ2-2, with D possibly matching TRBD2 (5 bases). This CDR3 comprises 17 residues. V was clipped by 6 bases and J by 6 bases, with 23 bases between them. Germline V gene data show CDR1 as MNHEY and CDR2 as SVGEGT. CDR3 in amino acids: CASSRDQQIIRAGELFF. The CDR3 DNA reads TGTGCCAGCAGCCGGGATCAACAAATTATTCGGGCCGGGGAGCTGTTTTTT.

CDR3 loop: CASSQDRALRTEAFF. CDR3 DNA sequence: TGTGCCAGCAGCCAAGACAGGGCGCTTCGGACTGAAGCTTTCTTT. The chain couples TRBV4-2 to TRBJ1-1; TRBD1 is a possible D gene (5 bases). Germline V lookup: CDR1 LGHNA, CDR2 YNFKEQ. V lost 0 bases and J lost 5, with 13 bases in between. This CDR3 comprises 15 residues.

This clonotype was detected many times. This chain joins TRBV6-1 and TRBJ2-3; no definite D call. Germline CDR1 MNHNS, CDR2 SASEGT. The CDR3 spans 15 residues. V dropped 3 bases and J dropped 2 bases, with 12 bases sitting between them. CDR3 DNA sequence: TGTGCCAGCAGTGACACCCTTGATTTCACAGATACGCAGTATTTT. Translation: CASSDTLDFTDTQYF.